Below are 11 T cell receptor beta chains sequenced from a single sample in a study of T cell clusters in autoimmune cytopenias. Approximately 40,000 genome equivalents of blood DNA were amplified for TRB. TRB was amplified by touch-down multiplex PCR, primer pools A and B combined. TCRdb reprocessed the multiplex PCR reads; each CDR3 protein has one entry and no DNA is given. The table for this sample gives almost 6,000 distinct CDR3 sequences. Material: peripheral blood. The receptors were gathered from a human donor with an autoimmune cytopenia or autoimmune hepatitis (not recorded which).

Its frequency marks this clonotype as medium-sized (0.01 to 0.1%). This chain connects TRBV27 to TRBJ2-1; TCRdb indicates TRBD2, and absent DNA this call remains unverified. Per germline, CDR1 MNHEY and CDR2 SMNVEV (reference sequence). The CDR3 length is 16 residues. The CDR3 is CASSLLASSSYNEQFF.

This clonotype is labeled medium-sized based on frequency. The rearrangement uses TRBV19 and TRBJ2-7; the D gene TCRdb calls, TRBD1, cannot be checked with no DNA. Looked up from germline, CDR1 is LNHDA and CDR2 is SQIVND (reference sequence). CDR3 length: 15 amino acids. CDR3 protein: CASSMGTGGNYEQYF.

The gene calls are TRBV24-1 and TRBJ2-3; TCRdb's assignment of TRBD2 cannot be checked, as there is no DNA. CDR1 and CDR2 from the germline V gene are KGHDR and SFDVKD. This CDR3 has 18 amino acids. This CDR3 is CATSDSPKRGSRTDTQYF.

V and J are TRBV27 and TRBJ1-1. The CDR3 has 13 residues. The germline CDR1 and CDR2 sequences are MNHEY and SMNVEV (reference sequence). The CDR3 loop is CASRGLGNTEAFF.

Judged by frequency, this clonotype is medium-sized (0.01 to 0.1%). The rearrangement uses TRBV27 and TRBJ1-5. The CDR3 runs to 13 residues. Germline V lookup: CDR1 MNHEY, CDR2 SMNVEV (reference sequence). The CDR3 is CASSSDFNQPQHF.

CDR3 region: CASSKQGSSTEAFF. J is TRBJ1-1 and V is TRBV6-5; the D call of TRBD1 rests on TCRdb alone, since no DNA is present to check it. CDR3 length: 14 residues. CDR1 and CDR2 (germline): MNHEY, SVGAGI.

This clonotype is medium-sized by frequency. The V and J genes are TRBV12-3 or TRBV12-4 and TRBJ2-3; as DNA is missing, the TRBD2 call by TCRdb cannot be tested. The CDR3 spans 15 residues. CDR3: CASSSPGLAEDTQYF.

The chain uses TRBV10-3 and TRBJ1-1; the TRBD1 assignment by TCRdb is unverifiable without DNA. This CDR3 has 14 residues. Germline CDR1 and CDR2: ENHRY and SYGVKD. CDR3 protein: CAIRAAQGVTEAFF.

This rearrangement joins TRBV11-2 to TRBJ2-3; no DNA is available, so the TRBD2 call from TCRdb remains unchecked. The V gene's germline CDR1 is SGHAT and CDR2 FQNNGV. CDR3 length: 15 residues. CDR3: CASRRAGGLLDTQYF.

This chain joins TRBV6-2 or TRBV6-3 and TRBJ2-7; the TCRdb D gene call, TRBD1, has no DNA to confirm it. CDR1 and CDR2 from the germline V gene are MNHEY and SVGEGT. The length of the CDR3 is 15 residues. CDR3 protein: CASRFRDRTIYEQYF.

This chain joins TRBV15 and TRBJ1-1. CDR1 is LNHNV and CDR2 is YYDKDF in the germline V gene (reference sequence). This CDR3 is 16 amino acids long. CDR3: CATSATFSPLHTEAFF.